Listed here are 21 T cell receptor beta chains from one sample, sequenced in a study of shared clonotypes between healthy human individuals. Generated by immunoSEQ multiplex PCR, the TCRdb table keeps only in-frame clones and is missing some. This table holds some 1.5 million clones, approximately 97% found once. The source material was naive CD4+ T cells sorted from blood. Subset given: CD45RA+ positively selected. The receptors here all came from a man aged 30 to 39 in good health.

The rearrangement links TRBV5-4 to TRBJ2-6; no clear D gene. V was pared by 5 bases and J by 4 bases, with 16 bases between. This CDR3 is 16 amino acids long. The germline gives CDR1 SGHNT, CDR2 YYREEE (reference sequence). The CDR3 region is CASSPPSRAGANVLTF. The DNA of the CDR3 is TGTGCCAGCAGTCCCCCCTCTAGGGCGGGGGCCAACGTCCTGACTTTC.

The V and J genes are TRBV7-2 and TRBJ2-3; D is ambiguous. The CDR3 is 14 amino acids. Germline CDR1 and CDR2: SGHTA and FQGNSA. Trimming stripped 5 bases from V and 7 bases from J, with 16 bases between. The CDR3 DNA reads as TGTGCCAGCAGCCCACGCTTTAGTCTTTATACGCAGTATTTT. Translated, it gives CASSPRFSLYTQYF.

Only one count was recorded for this clone. The genes are TRBV6-4 and TRBJ1-5; 8 bases align to TRBD1. The CDR3 is 14 amino acids. Germline CDR1 MRHNA, CDR2 SNTAGT. Trimming at V came to 5 bases and at J to 2 bases, leaving 2 bases not matched to a gene. The CDR3 DNA reads TGTGCCAGCAGTCCGGGACAGGGCAATCAGCCCCAGCATTTT. Encoded protein: CASSPGQGNQPQHF.

V and J are TRBV10-3 and TRBJ1-5; 11 positions agree with TRBD1. Germline V lookup: CDR1 ENHRY, CDR2 SYGVKD. CDR3 size: 14 residues. V was pared by 11 bases and J by 1 base, with 4 bases of the junction left unmatched. The CDR3 bases are TGTGCCTCGGGACAGGGGGTGAGCAATCAGCCCCAGCATTTT. This codes for CASGQGVSNQPQHF.

CDR3 sequence reads: CASSPPGRGAYEQYF. CDR3 sequence (DNA): TGTGCCAGCAGCCCCCCGGGCAGGGGGGCCTACGAGCAGTACTTC. The V call is TRBV9, the J call TRBJ2-7; tentative D call: TRBD1 (7 bases). With 4 bases removed from V and 2 bases from J, the gap between germline ends came to 16 bases. Per the germline V gene, CDR1 is SGDLS and CDR2 is YYNGEE. The CDR3 runs to 15 residues.

V gene TRBV4-1 combines with J gene TRBJ1-5; D gene unclear. The V gene lost 3 bases and the J gene lost 2 bases, with 5 bases spanning the gap. Germline values: CDR1 MGHRA, CDR2 YSYEKL. The CDR3 consists of 13 residues. CDR3 DNA: TGCGCCAGCAGCCAGATCCGCAATCAGCCCCAGCATTTT. It is translated as CASSQIRNQPQHF.

The chain joins TRBV10-1 to TRBJ1-3, with D uncertain. Trimming pared 6 bases from V and 1 base from J, leaving 7 bases between. CDR1 is WNHNN, CDR2 SYGVQD, per germline (reference sequence). CDR3 size: 13 residues. The CDR3 loop reads CASSKKSGNTIYF. CDR3 DNA: TGCGCCAGCAGCAAAAAATCTGGAAACACCATATATTTT.

About this clone itself: The same CDR3 can be traced to other DNA sequences in this sample. V is TRBV7-6 and J is TRBJ2-1, with D unresolved. This CDR3 is 11 amino acids long. V dropped 6 bases and J dropped 7 bases, with 7 bases sitting between them. Germline CDR1 is SGHVS and CDR2 is FNYEAQ. The CDR3 region is CASSLGNEQFF. The CDR3 DNA is TGTGCCAGCAGTCTAGGGAATGAGCAGTTCTTC. The full variable domain, with the rest looked up from reference TRBV7-6 and TRBJ2-1, is GAGVSQSPRYKVTKRGQDVALRCDPISGHVSLYWYRQALGQGPEFLTYFNYEAQQDKSGLPNDRFSAERPEGSISTLTIQRTEQRDSAMYRCASSLGNEQFFGPGTRLTVL.

This clone was recorded only once. The chain combines TRBV5-1 with TRBJ1-4; D perhaps matches TRBD1 (5 bases). Germline CDR1 reads SGHRS; CDR2 reads YFSETQ. V was trimmed by 9 bases and J by 3 bases, leaving 12 bases between them. The CDR3 is 13 amino acids. CDR3 sequence (DNA): TGCGCCACCCGACAGAACTCTAATGAAAAACTGTTTTTT. Its translation is CATRQNSNEKLFF.

This clone has only a few counts. Other DNA sequences in this sample translate to the same CDR3. This rearrangement joins TRBV30 to TRBJ1-5; 7 bases align to TRBD1. V was pared by 3 bases and J by 5 bases, with 4 bases of the junction left unmatched. Germline CDR1 reads GTSNPN; CDR2 reads SVGIG (reference sequence). This CDR3 is built from 13 residues. CDR3 residues: CAWSVQGDQPQHF. The CDR3 DNA sequence: TGTGCCTGGAGCGTCCAGGGGGATCAGCCCCAGCATTTT.

The CDR3 bases are TGTGCCAGCAGCCAGGGACTAGCGGCCTACAATGAGCAGTTCTTC. Encoded protein: CASSQGLAAYNEQFF. The genes are TRBV7-2 and TRBJ2-1, with 11 bases aligning to TRBD2. Germline CDR1 is SGHTA and CDR2 is FQGNSA. The CDR3 runs 15 residues. With 5 bases clipped from V and 2 bases from J, the junction kept 2 bases outside the gene matches.

This chain joins TRBV5-1 and TRBJ2-1; 12 nucleotides agree with TRBD1. Germline CDR1 SGHRS, CDR2 YFSETQ. The CDR3 runs 16 residues. V shed 6 bases, J shed 3 bases, and the junction held 7 bases outside the gene matches. DNA for the CDR3: TGCGCCAGCATATCCGGGACAGGGGGCTTCTACAATGAGCAGTTCTTC. Protein: CASISGTGGFYNEQFF.

The J gene is TRBJ2-5, the V gene TRBV2, with D tentatively TRBD1 (5 bases). CDR3 length: 13 residues. V was pared by 7 bases and J by 2 bases, with 11 bases between. From germline, CDR1 is SNHLY and CDR2 FYNNEI. The DNA of the CDR3 is TGTGCCAGCAATTTACAGGTACAAGAGACCCAGTACTTC. Its protein is CASNLQVQETQYF.

The rearrangement uses TRBV4-1 and TRBJ1-5; D gene unclear. Germline V gene data show CDR1 as MGHRA and CDR2 as YSYEKL. The V end lost 2 bases, the J end lost 3 bases, and 11 bases lay between the germline ends. The CDR3 is 15 amino acids. The chain's CDR3 is CASSQIWAANQPQHF. For the CDR3, the DNA is TGCGCCAGCAGCCAAATCTGGGCGGCCAATCAGCCCCAGCATTTT.

The rearrangement joins TRBV5-6 to TRBJ2-7; 10 nucleotides align to TRBD1. V lost 4 bases to trimming and J lost 1 base; unmatched junction nucleotides: 11. CDR3 length: 17 amino acids. From germline, CDR1 is SGHDT and CDR2 YYEEEE. The CDR3 reads CASSLIFGQGGSYEQYF. The CDR3 DNA is TGTGCCAGCAGCCTGATTTTCGGACAGGGGGGTTCCTACGAGCAGTACTTC.

The rearrangement uses TRBV18 and TRBJ2-1, with 8 nucleotides matching TRBD1. V shed 5 bases and J 2 bases; nucleotides not matched to a gene: 11. From germline, CDR1 is KGHSH and CDR2 LQKENI. The CDR3 is 17 amino acids. CDR3 sequence (DNA): TGTGCCAGCTCAAAGGACAGGGCTGCAGCTACCTACAATGAGCAGTTCTTC. Translated, it gives CASSKDRAAATYNEQFF.

CDR3 residues: CASSPGTGRGEQYF. In DNA form, the CDR3 reads TGTGCCAGCAGCCCCGGGACAGGACGCGGCGAGCAGTACTTC. The chain recombines TRBV7-9 with TRBJ2-7, with 8 bases identical to TRBD1. CDR1 SEHNR and CDR2 FQNEAQ come from the germline V gene (reference sequence). CDR3 length: 14 amino acids. V lost 5 bases and J lost 6; bases outside the gene matches: 9.

The rearrangement joins TRBV19 to TRBJ2-4; D unresolved. V dropped 6 bases and J dropped 0 bases, with 12 bases sitting between them. Germline values: CDR1 LNHDA, CDR2 SQIVND (reference sequence). The CDR3 is 15 amino acids. DNA of the CDR3: TGTGCCAGTAGCAAGGACGGATTAGCCAAAAACATTCAGTACTTC. This sequence encodes CASSKDGLAKNIQYF.

This chain joins TRBV2 and TRBJ2-2; 8 bases line up with TRBD2. Germline V gene sequence: CDR1 SNHLY, CDR2 FYNNEI. J gave up 4 bases and V 4 bases, and 5 bases lay outside the gene matches. The CDR3 extends over 15 amino acids. This CDR3 reads CASSAGTRVTGELFF. The CDR3 coding sequence is TGTGCCAGCAGTGCAGGGACTAGAGTCACCGGGGAGCTGTTTTTT.

V and J are TRBV21-1 and TRBJ1-2. TRBV21-1 is assigned pseudogene status. The CDR3 is made up of 15 amino acids. CDR3 sequence: CASSKVRNSQYGYTF. In DNA, the CDR3 is TGTGCCAGCAGCAAAGTTCGTAACTCGCAGTACGGCTACACCTTC.

The chain carries TRBV4-1 and TRBJ2-7; 7 nucleotides line up with TRBD1. The V gene's germline CDR1 is MGHRA and CDR2 YSYEKL. J lost 1 base, V lost 5 bases, and 5 bases had no gene match. The CDR3 runs 14 residues. The CDR3 DNA reads TGCGCCAGCAGCGAGACAGGGAAGTCCTACGAGCAGTACTTC. It encodes CASSETGKSYEQYF.